These 11 T cell receptor beta chains were all obtained from the same sample, sequenced in a study of patients and donors after allogeneic stem cell transplantation. A single record per CDR3 protein comes from TCRdb applying MiXCR to the RT-PCR reads. The sample includes about 110,000 distinct CDR3 sequences, roughly 35% of them seen just once. Sequenced material: blood, either unsorted or a sorted T cell fraction (not recorded which). The receptors here all came from a human donor who was either an allogeneic HSCT recipient or a stem cell or donor lymphocyte infusion donor (not recorded which). It is not recorded whose cells these are; they may come from a transplant donor.

This clonotype came up a few times. The V gene is TRBV14, the J gene TRBJ2-3; D gene uncertain. This CDR3 has 12 residues. V was trimmed by 3 bases and J by 5 bases, leaving 6 bases between them. In germline, CDR1 is SGHDN, CDR2 FVKESK. The CDR3 spells CASSHTRDTQYF. DNA for the CDR3: TGTGCCAGCAGCCATACTCGAGATACGCAGTATTTT.

V is TRBV7-2 and J is TRBJ1-2; tentatively, D is TRBD1 (5 bases). The germline gives CDR1 SGHTA, CDR2 FQGNSA. The CDR3 runs 15 residues. Trimming pared 1 base from V and 5 bases from J, leaving 14 bases between. The chain's CDR3 is CASSLDRGVGYGYTF. CDR3 sequence (DNA): TGTGCCAGCAGCTTAGATCGGGGGGTAGGGTATGGCTACACCTTC.

This clonotype has only a few counts. The chain carries TRBV29-1 and TRBJ2-6, with D hard to call. CDR1 is SQVTM and CDR2 is ANQGSEA in the germline V gene. Trimming pared 7 bases from V and 5 bases from J, leaving 12 bases between. The CDR3 spans 13 residues. CDR3: CSASLGWANVLTF. Written as DNA, the CDR3 is TGCAGCGCCAGCCTAGGCTGGGCCAACGTCCTGACTTTC.

This chain uses TRBV7-9 with TRBJ2-3; the D is unclear. Trimming took off 7 bases at V and 9 bases at J, with 14 bases between the two ends. This CDR3 is built from 12 residues. The germline V gene has CDR1 SEHNR and CDR2 FQNEAQ (reference sequence). As DNA, the CDR3 is TGTGCCAGCAAGATCCCAACCGGGACGCAGTATTTT. Translating it yields CASKIPTGTQYF.

The CDR3: CASSLPGGKAGELFF. DNA of the CDR3: TGCGCCAGCAGCCTCCCGGGGGGGAAGGCCGGGGAGCTGTTTTTT. J is TRBJ2-2 and V is TRBV5-1, with 8 bases aligning to TRBD2. J lost 6 bases, V lost 4 bases, and 8 bases had no gene match. In germline, CDR1 is SGHRS, CDR2 YFSETQ. The CDR3 is 15 residues long.

This chain uses TRBV7-9 with TRBJ2-1, with D uncertain. Trimming shortened V by 11 bases and J by 7 bases, and 12 bases separated the two germline ends. The CDR3 is made up of 11 amino acids. Germline values: CDR1 SEHNR, CDR2 FQNEAQ (reference sequence). This CDR3 is CAYPAANEQFF. CDR3 coding DNA: TGTGCCTACCCTGCGGCGAATGAGCAGTTCTTC.

This clonotype showed up many times. The CDR3 DNA is TGCAGTGCTAGAACGCCCATTGGGCGATCACCCCTCCACTTT. As protein: CSARTPIGRSPLHF. J is TRBJ1-6 and V is TRBV20-1, with unresolved D. V was shortened by 2 bases and J by 10 bases, with 15 bases between the two germline ends. The CDR3 contains 14 residues. Per the germline V gene, CDR1 is DFQATT and CDR2 is SNEGSKA (reference sequence).

CDR3 sequence: CASSSRGYGYTF. CDR3 DNA sequence: TGTGCCAGCAGTTCCCGCGGCTATGGCTACACCTTC. The chain has TRBV27 and TRBJ1-2; unclear D gene. Trimming stripped 4 bases from V and 4 bases from J, with 7 bases between. The CDR3 sequence is 12 residues long. Germline values: CDR1 MNHEY, CDR2 SMNVEV (reference sequence).

This chain uses TRBV5-8 with TRBJ1-1, with 7 bases aligning to TRBD1. The CDR3 consists of 14 residues. Germline CDR1 SGHTS, CDR2 YDEGEE. V was clipped by 4 bases and J by 1 base; unmatched bases: 4. CDR3 in DNA: TGTGCCAGCAGCCTGACAGGGTCGAACACTGAAGCTTTCTTT. Its protein is CASSLTGSNTEAFF. Complete variable domain (other parts from reference TRBV5-8 and TRBJ1-1): EAGVTQSPTHLIKTRGQQATLRCSPISGHTSVYWYQQALGLGLQFLLWYDEGEERNRGNFPPRFSGRQFPNYSSELNVNALELEDSALYLCASSLTGSNTEAFFGQGTRLTVV.

This clonotype was seen a few times. This rearrangement joins TRBV7-8 to TRBJ2-2; D might be TRBD1 (6 bases). Trimming removed 7 bases at V and 5 bases at J, with 17 bases between. Germline V lookup: CDR1 SGHVS, CDR2 FQNEAQ. This CDR3 comprises 15 residues. CDR3 sequence (DNA): TGTGCCAGCACCCCCCTTGGGCAGGGGACCGGGGAGCTGTTTTTT. This codes for CASTPLGQGTGELFF.

This clonotype showed up just a few times. In nucleotides, the CDR3 is TGCGCCAGCAGCTTGGCCGACCCCAGCACAGATACGCAGTATTTT. This gives the protein CASSLADPSTDTQYF. This chain uses TRBV5-1 with TRBJ2-3, with D unresolved. Germline CDR1 is SGHRS and CDR2 is YFSETQ. The CDR3 sequence is 15 residues long. V gave up 0 bases and J gave up 0 bases, with 8 bases separating them. The whole variable domain, remainder taken from reference TRBV5-1 and TRBJ2-3, is KAGVTQTPRYLIKTRGQQVTLSCSPISGHRSVSWYQQTPGQGLQFLFEYFSETQRNKGNFPGRFSGRQFSNSRSEMNVSTLELGDSALYLCASSLADPSTDTQYFGPGTRLTVL.